This T cell receptor beta chain was captured in a study of blood T cell repertoires in COVID-19. About the research overall: The United States, Italy and Spain provided the acute and convalescent COVID-19 samples. From T cells, B-cell-depleted T cells, or PBMCs came the material, which was cDNA or gDNA.

Trimming removed 1 base from V and 7 bases from J, with 10 bases in between. The length of the CDR3 is 13 residues. Germline CDR1 is LGHNA and CDR2 is YNFKEQ. In the original processing: Amplification of reference gene primers was used by the study to estimate nucleated cell counts. Data came from immunoSEQ multiplex PCR; TCRdb stores just in-frame clones and leaves some out. For V, J and clone size, that table is used; D and trimming come from the DNA. The sample has 55,000 to 75,000 clones, roughly 89% seen once. Sequenced input: peripheral blood. The clonotype originates from a human donor in a cohort sampled during active COVID-19. V and J are TRBV4-2 and TRBJ1-1; the D gene is possibly TRBD1 (6 bases). The CDR3 DNA reads TGTGCCAGCAGCCAAGGGACAGACCGTGAAGCTTTCTTT. It is translated as CASSQGTDREAFF.